The TCR beta chain under discussion was sequenced for a study of PD-L1 blockade in urothelial cancer. Measured with immunoSEQ multiplex PCR; TCRdb has only the in-frame clones, and not every one. The sample gives more than 90,000 clones, less than 90% of which show up once; approximately 8.4% is in the top ten. The CDR3 spans 15 residues. Germline lookup yields CDR1 SGHTA and CDR2 FQGNSA. Germline trimming cut 0 bases from V and 5 bases from J; bases unmatched to any gene: 1. Time point described: peripheral blood 6 weeks after treatment start. The material was PBMCs, obtained around atezolizumab (anti-PD-L1) treatment. The sequence was obtained from a man aged 65 to 79 with urothelial cancer. V and J are TRBV7-2 and TRBJ1-5; TRBD1 matches 10 bases. The CDR3 here is CASSLAGQGYQPQHF. The CDR3 nucleotides are TGTGCCAGCAGCTTAGCGGGACAGGGGTATCAGCCCCAGCATTTT.